The rows below give T cell receptor beta chains drawn from one sample of a study of blood T cell repertoires in COVID-19. Clones were sequenced by immunoSEQ multiplex PCR, and TCRdb holds only the in-frame ones, with some missing. The sample consists of approximately 320,000 clones, about nine tenths of them appearing once. The source material was PBMCs or T cells enriched from blood (not recorded which). Receptor source: a man aged 55 to 69 who had recovered from COVID-19. The CDR3 runs from the conserved cysteine through the conserved F or W. Fields, in order: V gene, clone size, J gene, D gene, CDR3 protein, CDR3 DNA. A D gene is named only where the DNA matches it firmly. Some rows have no size entry. The others give once, few or many, or a class for an expanded clone.

V: TRBV12-3/TRBV12-4; size: once; J: TRBJ2-5; D: .; CDR3: CASRTGVQETQYF; DNA: TGTGCCAGCAGGACAGGCGTTCAAGAGACCCAGTACTTC
V: TRBV14; size: .; J: TRBJ1-6; D: TRBD1; CDR3: CASSQTGGKYSPLHF; DNA: TGTGCCAGCAGCCAAACAGGGGGCAAGTATTCACCCCTCCACTTT
V: TRBV9; size: .; J: TRBJ2-3; D: TRBD2; CDR3: CASSVVPSGRGADTQYF; DNA: TGTGCCAGCAGCGTAGTTCCTAGCGGGAGGGGGGCAGATACGCAGTATTTT
V: TRBV7-2; size: .; J: TRBJ2-7; D: TRBD1; CDR3: CASSPLVQGISEQYF; DNA: TGTGCCAGCAGCCCATTGGTACAGGGGATTAGCGAGCAGTACTTC
V: TRBV10-3; size: .; J: TRBJ2-7; D: TRBD1; CDR3: CAISGDRNSYEQYF; DNA: TGTGCCATCAGTGGGGACAGGAACTCCTACGAGCAGTACTTC
V: TRBV7-9; size: .; J: TRBJ2-1; D: .; CDR3: CASSPTRGSSYNEQFF; DNA: TGTGCCAGCAGCCCCACCCGGGGGAGCTCCTACAATGAGCAGTTCTTC
V: TRBV5-6; size: .; J: TRBJ2-2; D: TRBD1; CDR3: CASAPTGTGGAGELFF; DNA: TGTGCCAGCGCCCCAACCGGGACAGGGGGTGCCGGGGAGCTGTTTTTT
V: TRBV27; size: .; J: TRBJ2-1; D: .; CDR3: CASSLSVIRTVGYNEQFF; DNA: TGTGCCAGCAGTTTATCCGTCATTAGGACAGTCGGCTACAATGAGCAGTTCTTC
V: TRBV12-3/TRBV12-4; size: .; J: TRBJ2-7; D: .; CDR3: CASSSPSYEQYF; DNA: TGTGCCAGCAGTTCCCCATCCTACGAGCAGTACTTC
V: TRBV2; size: .; J: TRBJ2-3; D: .; CDR3: CASRRETGRTDTQYF; DNA: TGTGCCAGCCGTCGGGAAACAGGGAGAACAGATACGCAGTATTTT
V: TRBV10-3; size: .; J: TRBJ1-5; D: TRBD1; CDR3: CAIKRDRGDQPQHF; DNA: TGTGCCATCAAGCGGGACAGGGGTGATCAGCCCCAGCATTTT
V: TRBV15; size: .; J: TRBJ2-5; D: TRBD1; CDR3: CATSGDRGQETQYF; DNA: TGTGCCACCAGCGGGGACAGGGGGCAAGAGACCCAGTACTTC
V: TRBV11-2; size: .; J: TRBJ2-7; D: TRBD2; CDR3: CASSSPGLAWEQYF; DNA: TGTGCCAGCAGCTCACCGGGACTAGCGTGGGAGCAGTACTTC
V: TRBV5-1; size: .; J: TRBJ1-1; D: TRBD1; CDR3: CASSLDRGLVNTEAFF; DNA: TGCGCCAGCAGCTTGGACAGGGGCCTGGTGAACACTGAAGCTTTCTTT
V: TRBV19; size: .; J: TRBJ2-3; D: TRBD2; CDR3: CASSRSSASGGRTDTQYF; DNA: TGTGCCAGTAGTAGATCCTCGGCTAGCGGGGGACGCACAGATACGCAGTATTTT
V: TRBV2; size: .; J: TRBJ1-1; D: .; CDR3: CASSRVEAFF; DNA: TGTGCCAGCAGCAGGGTTGAAGCTTTCTTT
V: TRBV4-1; size: .; J: TRBJ1-1; D: .; CDR3: CASSQPPSSSGVEAFF; DNA: TGCGCCAGCAGCCAACCCCCCTCTTCCTCCGGGGTTGAAGCTTTCTTT
V: TRBV27; size: .; J: TRBJ1-5; D: TRBD1; CDR3: CASSLGQGMLQPQHF; DNA: TGTGCCAGCAGTTTGGGACAGGGGATGTTACAGCCCCAGCATTTT
V: TRBV25-1; size: .; J: TRBJ1-2; D: .; CDR3: CASSETKSANYGYTF; DNA: TGTGCCAGCAGCGAAACAAAGTCCGCTAACTATGGCTACACCTTC
V: TRBV28; size: .; J: TRBJ2-1; D: TRBD2; CDR3: CASSLLPLAGAVREQFF; DNA: TGTGCCAGCAGTTTACTCCCCCTAGCGGGAGCGGTTCGAGAGCAGTTCTTC
V: TRBV5-1; size: .; J: TRBJ1-1; D: .; CDR3: CASSFDTGFGEAFF; DNA: TGCGCCAGCAGCTTCGATACAGGGTTTGGTGAAGCTTTCTTT
V: TRBV27; size: few; J: TRBJ1-1; D: .; CDR3: CASSPRPGTEAFF; DNA: TGTGCCAGCAGTCCTCGTCCCGGGACAGAAGCTTTCTTT
V: TRBV5-3; size: .; J: TRBJ2-7; D: .; CDR3: CARSQEQYF; DNA: TGTGCCAGAAGCCAAGAGCAGTACTTC
V: TRBV24-1; size: .; J: TRBJ2-7; D: TRBD1; CDR3: CATGTGGIYEQYF; DNA: TGTGCCACCGGGACAGGAGGAATCTACGAGCAGTACTTC
V: TRBV4-1; size: .; J: TRBJ2-3; D: TRBD2; CDR3: CASSLRLAGGSTDTQYF; DNA: TGCGCCAGCAGCCTTCGACTAGCGGGAGGGAGCACAGATACGCAGTATTTT
V: TRBV10-3; size: .; J: TRBJ2-7; D: TRBD1; CDR3: CAISPTGGSYEQYF; DNA: TGTGCCATCAGTCCGACAGGGGGCTCCTACGAGCAGTACTTC
V: TRBV4-3; size: .; J: TRBJ2-2; D: .; CDR3: CASSQEGRGPNTGELFF; DNA: TGCGCCAGCAGCCAAGAGGGGCGGGGCCCCAACACCGGGGAGCTGTTTTTT
V: TRBV30; size: once; J: TRBJ2-7; D: .; CDR3: CACSTGSYEQYF; DNA: TGTGCCTGTTCGACAGGAAGCTACGAGCAGTACTTC
V: TRBV19; size: few; J: TRBJ1-5; D: TRBD1; CDR3: CASSFQGARGNQPQHF; DNA: TGTGCCAGTTCGTTCCAGGGGGCGCGCGGCAATCAGCCCCAGCATTTT
V: TRBV11-2; size: .; J: TRBJ1-1; D: TRBD1; CDR3: CASSFRQGTEAFF; DNA: TGTGCCAGCAGCTTCCGACAGGGGACCGAAGCTTTCTTT
V: TRBV7-8; size: .; J: TRBJ1-3; D: .; CDR3: CASSTNRVSSGNTIYF; DNA: TGTGCCAGCAGCACAAACAGGGTCTCATCTGGAAACACCATATATTTT
V: TRBV30; size: .; J: TRBJ1-5; D: .; CDR3: CACQGLSNQPQHF; DNA: TGTGCCTGTCAGGGGTTAAGCAATCAGCCCCAGCATTTT
V: TRBV12-3/TRBV12-4; size: .; J: TRBJ1-1; D: .; CDR3: CASSASGTTAFF; DNA: TGTGCCAGCAGTGCCTCCGGGACAACAGCTTTCTTT
V: TRBV10-1; size: few; J: TRBJ2-3; D: .; CDR3: CASSDRTKAPTDTQYF; DNA: TGCGCCAGCAGTGATAGGACTAAAGCTCCCACAGATACGCAGTATTTT
V: TRBV5-4; size: .; J: TRBJ2-3; D: TRBD2; CDR3: CASSFHGTSGVYF; DNA: TGTGCCAGCAGCTTCCATGGGACTAGCGGGGTATATTTT
V: TRBV7-2; size: once; J: TRBJ2-7; D: TRBD2; CDR3: CASSKLAGSYEQYF; DNA: TGTGCCAGCAGCAAACTAGCGGGGAGCTACGAGCAGTACTTC
V: TRBV5-4; size: .; J: TRBJ2-1; D: TRBD2; CDR3: CASSPTSGRAVNEQFF; DNA: TGTGCCAGCAGCCCGACTAGCGGGAGGGCGGTGAATGAGCAGTTCTTC
V: TRBV7-2; size: .; J: TRBJ2-1; D: .; CDR3: CASSLALAPSYNEQFF; DNA: TGTGCCAGCAGCTTAGCTCTAGCGCCTTCCTACAATGAGCAGTTCTTC
V: TRBV7-2; size: .; J: TRBJ2-7; D: .; CDR3: CASSSTWSSYEQYF; DNA: TGTGCCAGCAGCTCGACCTGGAGCTCCTACGAGCAGTACTTC
V: TRBV12-3/TRBV12-4; size: .; J: TRBJ1-2; D: .; CDR3: CASTGYRYGYTF; DNA: TGTGCCAGCACAGGGTACCGTTATGGCTACACCTTC
V: TRBV19; size: once; J: TRBJ1-5; D: .; CDR3: CASNRGRGGNQPQHF; DNA: TGTGCCAGTAATCGAGGCCGAGGAGGCAATCAGCCCCAGCATTTT
V: TRBV10-3; size: .; J: TRBJ1-1; D: .; CDR3: CAISATVDDTEAFF; DNA: TGTGCCATCAGTGCGACAGTGGACGACACTGAAGCTTTCTTT
V: TRBV12-5; size: .; J: TRBJ1-1; D: .; CDR3: CASGLARGTEAFF; DNA: TGTGCTAGTGGCCTAGCCCGGGGCACTGAAGCTTTCTTT
V: TRBV2; size: .; J: TRBJ2-7; D: .; CDR3: CASSELPSGVQYF; DNA: TGTGCCAGCAGTGAGCTGCCGTCCGGGGTGCAGTACTTC
V: TRBV6-5; size: .; J: TRBJ2-7; D: .; CDR3: CASSYSAGEQYF; DNA: TGTGCCAGCAGTTACTCGGCGGGGGAGCAGTACTTC